The source of this T cell receptor (beta chain) is a study of T cells in Graves' hyperthyroidism and ophthalmopathy. Stable disease denoted Graves' hyperthyroidism without ophthalmopathy progression within 18 months. Diagnostic decisions used clinical symptoms, serum thyroxine and TRAb, thyroid ultrasound and orbital computed tomography. Fresh peripheral blood, 7.5 to 10 ml, was the source of the PBMCs. What was amplified from RNA transcripts were TCR beta CDR3 regions. The HTBI primer set was used in a first-round RT-PCR of the TCR CDR3. TCRdb reprocessed the multiplex PCR reads via MiXCR and lists one record per CDR3 protein. This sample has 700,000 or so distinct CDR3 sequences, with about a sixth found just once. Study-level results: Ophthalmopathy was distinguished from stable hyperthyroidism by 13 V-J signatures.

This clonotype was found a few times. The antigen is unknown. A much larger clonotype is one base distant, so this may be a read error. Per germline, CDR1 MNHNS and CDR2 SASEGT. The CDR3 consists of 11 residues. The chain uses TRBV6-1 and TRBJ1-1; no definite D call. The sample consisted of blood. This receptor was obtained from a man younger than 30 with Graves' hyperthyroidism. The DNA of the CDR3 is TGTGCCTGTCAGGCGGGCACTGAAGCTTCCTTT. It encodes CACQAGTEASF.